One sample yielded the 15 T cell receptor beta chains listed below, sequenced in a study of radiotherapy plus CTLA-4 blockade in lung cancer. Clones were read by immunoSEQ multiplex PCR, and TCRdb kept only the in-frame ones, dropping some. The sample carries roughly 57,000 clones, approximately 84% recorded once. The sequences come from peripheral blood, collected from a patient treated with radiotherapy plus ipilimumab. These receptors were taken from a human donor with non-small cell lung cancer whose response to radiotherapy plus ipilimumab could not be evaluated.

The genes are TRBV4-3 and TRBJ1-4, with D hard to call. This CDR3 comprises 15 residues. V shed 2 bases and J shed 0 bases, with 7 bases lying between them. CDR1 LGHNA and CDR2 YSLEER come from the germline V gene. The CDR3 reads CASSQRLATNEKLFF. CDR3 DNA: TGCGCCAGCAGCCAACGACTAGCAACTAATGAAAAACTGTTTTTT.

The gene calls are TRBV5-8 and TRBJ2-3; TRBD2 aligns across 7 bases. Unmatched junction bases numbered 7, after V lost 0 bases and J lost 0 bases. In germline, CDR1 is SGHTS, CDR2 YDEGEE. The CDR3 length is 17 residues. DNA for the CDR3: TGTGCCAGCAGCTTGGCCGGGACTACACTTAGCACAGATACGCAGTATTTT. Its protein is CASSLAGTTLSTDTQYF.

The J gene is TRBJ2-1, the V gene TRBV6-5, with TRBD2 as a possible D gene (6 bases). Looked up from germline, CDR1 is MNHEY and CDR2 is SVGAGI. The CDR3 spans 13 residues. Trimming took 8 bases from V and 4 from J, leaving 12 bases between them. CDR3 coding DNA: TGTGCCAGCGCGGGAACCCCTTACAATGAGCAGTTCTTC. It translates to CASAGTPYNEQFF.

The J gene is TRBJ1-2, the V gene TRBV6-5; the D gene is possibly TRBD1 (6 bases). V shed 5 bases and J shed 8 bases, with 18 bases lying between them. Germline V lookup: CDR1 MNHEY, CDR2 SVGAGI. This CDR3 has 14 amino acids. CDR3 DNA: TGTGCCAGCAGTATCCCCGGGGGGGCGGGCGGCTACACCTTC. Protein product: CASSIPGGAGGYTF.

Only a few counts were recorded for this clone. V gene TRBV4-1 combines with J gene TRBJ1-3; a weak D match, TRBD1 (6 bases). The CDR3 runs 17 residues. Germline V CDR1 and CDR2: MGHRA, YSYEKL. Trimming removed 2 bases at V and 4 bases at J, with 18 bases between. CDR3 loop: CASSQTNIRGPGNTIYF. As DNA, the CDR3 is TGCGCCAGCAGCCAAACAAACATCAGGGGCCCAGGAAACACCATATATTTT.

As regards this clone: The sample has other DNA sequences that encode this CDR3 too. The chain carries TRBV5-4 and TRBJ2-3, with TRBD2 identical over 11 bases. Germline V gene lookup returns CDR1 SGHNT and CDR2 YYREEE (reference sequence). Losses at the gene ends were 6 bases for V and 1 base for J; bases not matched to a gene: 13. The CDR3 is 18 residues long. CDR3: CASTSSTPGLAGTDTQYF. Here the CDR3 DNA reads TGTGCCAGCACCTCCTCTACTCCGGGACTAGCGGGCACAGATACGCAGTATTTT.

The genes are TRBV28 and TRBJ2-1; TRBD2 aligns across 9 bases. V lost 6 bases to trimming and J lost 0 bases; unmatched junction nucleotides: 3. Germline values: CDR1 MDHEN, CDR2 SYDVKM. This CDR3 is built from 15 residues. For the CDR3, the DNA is TGTGCCAGCAGAATTAGCGGGAGCTCCTACAATGAGCAGTTCTTC. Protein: CASRISGSSYNEQFF.

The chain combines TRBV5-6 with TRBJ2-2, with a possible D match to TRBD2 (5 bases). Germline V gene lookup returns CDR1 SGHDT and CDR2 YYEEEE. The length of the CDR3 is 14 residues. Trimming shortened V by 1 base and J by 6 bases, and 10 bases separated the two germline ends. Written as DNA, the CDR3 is TGTGCCAGCAGCTTGCGAGGGAGCCCCGGGGAGCTGTTTTTT. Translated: CASSLRGSPGELFF.

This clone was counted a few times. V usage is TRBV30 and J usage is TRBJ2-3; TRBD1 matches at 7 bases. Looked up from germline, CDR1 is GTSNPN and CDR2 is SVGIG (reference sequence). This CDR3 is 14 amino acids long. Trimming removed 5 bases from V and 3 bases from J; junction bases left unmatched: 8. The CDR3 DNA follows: TGTGCCTGGGAGAAAGGGGGCGGGACAGATACGCAGTATTTT. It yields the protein CAWEKGGGTDTQYF.

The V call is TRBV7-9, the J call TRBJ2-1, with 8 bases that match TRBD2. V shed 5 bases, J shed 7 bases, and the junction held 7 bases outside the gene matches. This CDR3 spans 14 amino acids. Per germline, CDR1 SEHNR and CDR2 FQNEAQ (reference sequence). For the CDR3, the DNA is TGTGCCAGCAGCCCCGGACTAGCTGGGAATGAGCAGTTCTTC. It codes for CASSPGLAGNEQFF. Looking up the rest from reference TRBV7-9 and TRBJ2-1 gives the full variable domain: DTGVSQNPRHKITKRGQNVTFRCDPISEHNRLYWYRQTLGQGPEFLTYFQNEAQLEKSRLLSDRFSAERPKGSFSTLEIQRTEQGDSAMYLCASSPGLAGNEQFFGPGTRLTVL.

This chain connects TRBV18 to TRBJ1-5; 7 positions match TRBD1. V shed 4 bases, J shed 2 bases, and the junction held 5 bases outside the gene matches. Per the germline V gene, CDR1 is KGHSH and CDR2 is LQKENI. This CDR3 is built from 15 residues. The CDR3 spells CASSQTGSGNQPQHF. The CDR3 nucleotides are TGTGCCAGCTCACAGACAGGGTCAGGCAATCAGCCCCAGCATTTT.

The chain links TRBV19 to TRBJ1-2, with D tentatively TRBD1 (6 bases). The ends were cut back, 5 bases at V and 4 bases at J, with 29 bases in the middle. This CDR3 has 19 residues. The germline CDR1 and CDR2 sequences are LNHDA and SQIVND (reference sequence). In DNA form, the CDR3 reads TGTGCCAGTAGTTCCCCGGGGGGGGCACCACCGCCATTTCTCTATGGCTACACCTTC. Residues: CASSSPGGAPPPFLYGYTF.

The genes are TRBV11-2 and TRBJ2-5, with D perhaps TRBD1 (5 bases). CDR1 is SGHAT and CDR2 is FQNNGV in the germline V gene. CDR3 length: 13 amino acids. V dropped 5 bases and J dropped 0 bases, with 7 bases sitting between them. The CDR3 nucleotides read TGTGCCAGCAGCCGACAGTACCAAGAGACCCAGTACTTC. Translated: CASSRQYQETQYF.

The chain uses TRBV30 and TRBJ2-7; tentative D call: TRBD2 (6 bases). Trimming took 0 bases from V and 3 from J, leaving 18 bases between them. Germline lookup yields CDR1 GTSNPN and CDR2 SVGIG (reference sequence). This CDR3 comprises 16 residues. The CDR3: CAWSVFSAGQNYEQYF. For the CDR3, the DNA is TGTGCCTGGAGTGTCTTCTCAGCGGGTCAAAACTACGAGCAGTACTTC.

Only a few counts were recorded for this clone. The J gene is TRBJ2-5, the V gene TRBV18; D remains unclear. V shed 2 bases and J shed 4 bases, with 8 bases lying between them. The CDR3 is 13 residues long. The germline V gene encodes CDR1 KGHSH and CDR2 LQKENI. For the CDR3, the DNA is TGTGCCAGCTCACCAAGACCAGGAGAGACCCAGTACTTC. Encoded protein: CASSPRPGETQYF.